The rows below give T cell receptor beta chains drawn from one sample of a study of cytomegalovirus exposure and HLA in healthy donors. TCRdb's table, derived via immunoSEQ multiplex PCR, lists solely in-frame clones and lacks some. In the table there are 170,000 or so clones, around 80% of which are singletons. Material: PBMCs. Every receptor here comes from a woman between 45 and 65 years old in good health and CMV-seropositive. Each CDR3 is given with its conserved first and last residue. A D gene is named only where the DNA matches it firmly. Clone size is stated in some rows and not others, as once, few, many or a class when expanded.

size: few
V: TRBV2
D: NA
J: TRBJ1-4
DNA: TGTGCCAGCAGGAGGGAAGCTGCAACTAATGAAAAACTGTTTTTT
CDR3: CASRREAATNEKLFF

size: NA
V: TRBV9
D: NA
J: TRBJ1-1
DNA: TGTGCCAGCAGCCAGAGGGCGGGGGTCGACACTGAAGCTTTCTTT
CDR3: CASSQRAGVDTEAFF

size: NA
V: TRBV19
D: TRBD1
J: TRBJ2-1
DNA: TGTGCCAGTAGCGATACAGGGGCTTACAATGAGCAGTTCTTC
CDR3: CASSDTGAYNEQFF

size: NA
V: TRBV6-5
D: TRBD1
J: TRBJ1-1
DNA: TGTGCCAGCAGTTTCCAGGGGGTCGGCACTGAAGCTTTCTTT
CDR3: CASSFQGVGTEAFF

size: NA
V: TRBV6-5
D: TRBD1
J: TRBJ1-2
DNA: TGTGCCAGCAGTTACTTGGAGACAGGGAATGGCTACACCTTC
CDR3: CASSYLETGNGYTF

size: NA
V: TRBV19
D: TRBD2
J: TRBJ2-1
DNA: TGTGCCAGTAGTATAGACCGACTAGCGGGGGGAACAGAGCAGTTCTTC
CDR3: CASSIDRLAGGTEQFF

size: NA
V: TRBV2
D: NA
J: TRBJ1-1
DNA: TGTGCCAGCAGTGCGAGTCACCTCTCGGGCACTGAAGCTTTCTTT
CDR3: CASSASHLSGTEAFF

size: NA
V: TRBV11-3
D: TRBD2
J: TRBJ2-7
DNA: TGTGCCAGCAGCTTGCGGGGGGCCTCCTACGAGCAGTACTTC
CDR3: CASSLRGASYEQYF

size: once
V: TRBV2
D: NA
J: TRBJ1-2
DNA: TGTGCCAGCAGGGGGGGGCAGTCCTACTATGGCTACACCTTC
CDR3: CASRGGQSYYGYTF

size: NA
V: TRBV7-8
D: TRBD2
J: TRBJ2-5
DNA: TGTGCCAGCAGCTTAGGTCCGGCGGGACTAGCGGGGGTAGAGACCCAGTACTTC
CDR3: CASSLGPAGLAGVETQYF

size: few
V: TRBV5-1
D: TRBD1
J: TRBJ1-3
DNA: TGCGCCAGCAGCTTGGAAGGACAGGGTACCCTCTCTGGAAACACCATATATTTT
CDR3: CASSLEGQGTLSGNTIYF

size: NA
V: TRBV19
D: TRBD1
J: TRBJ2-7
DNA: TGTGCCAGTAGTGCCCCGGGACAGGGTGCCGAGCAGTACTTC
CDR3: CASSAPGQGAEQYF

size: NA
V: TRBV7-9
D: TRBD2
J: TRBJ2-5
DNA: TGTGCCAGCAGCCCCCCCTTGGGGGGAGGGGAGACCCAGTACTTC
CDR3: CASSPPLGGGETQYF

size: NA
V: TRBV5-6
D: TRBD1
J: TRBJ1-2
DNA: TGTGCCAGCAGCTTCCGGTACAGGGGACCATTGAACTATGGCTACACCTTC
CDR3: CASSFRYRGPLNYGYTF

size: NA
V: TRBV5-4
D: NA
J: TRBJ1-3
DNA: TGTGCCAGCAGCTTGGGGAGGGACTTCACTGGAAACACCATATATTTT
CDR3: CASSLGRDFTGNTIYF

size: NA
V: TRBV5-5
D: NA
J: TRBJ1-3
DNA: TGTGCCAGCAGCCCCAGACATAACACTGGAAACACCATATATTTT
CDR3: CASSPRHNTGNTIYF

size: NA
V: TRBV7-2
D: NA
J: TRBJ1-1
DNA: TGTGCCAGCAGCCCAACGGGAGGGCGGACTGAAGCTTTCTTT
CDR3: CASSPTGGRTEAFF

size: NA
V: TRBV18
D: NA
J: TRBJ2-7
DNA: TGTGCCAGCTCACCAGGCAGCTACGAGCAGTACTTC
CDR3: CASSPGSYEQYF

size: NA
V: TRBV5-1
D: NA
J: TRBJ2-5
DNA: TGCGCCAGCAGCCCCACCGCTGGAGGGGAGACCCAGTACTTC
CDR3: CASSPTAGGETQYF

size: NA
V: TRBV7-2
D: NA
J: TRBJ1-6
DNA: TGTGCCAGCAGCCGGACAGTTACGAATTCACCCCTCCACTTT
CDR3: CASSRTVTNSPLHF

size: NA
V: TRBV11-2
D: NA
J: TRBJ2-7
DNA: TGTGCCAGCACCTTTAAGGGGCAGGCTCTTACCCTCAACGAGCAGTACTTC
CDR3: CASTFKGQALTLNEQYF

size: NA
V: TRBV5-5
D: NA
J: TRBJ1-5
DNA: TGTGCCAGCAGCTCTGCGGCGGTTAGCAATCAGCCCCAGCATTTT
CDR3: CASSSAAVSNQPQHF

size: few
V: TRBV6-5
D: NA
J: TRBJ2-7
DNA: TGTGCCAGCAGTTACCGGTACAGCAGATCCTACGAGCAGTACTTC
CDR3: CASSYRYSRSYEQYF

size: NA
V: TRBV15
D: NA
J: TRBJ1-4
DNA: TGTGCCACCAGCGGATTCCAGGGGTCAGATGAAAAACTGTTTTTT
CDR3: CATSGFQGSDEKLFF

size: once
V: TRBV7-2
D: TRBD2
J: TRBJ2-3
DNA: TGTGCCAGCAGCCGTCGGACTAGCGGGGGGGCAGCAGATACGCAGTATTTT
CDR3: CASSRRTSGGAADTQYF

size: NA
V: TRBV11-1
D: NA
J: TRBJ2-3
DNA: TGTGCCAGCCGGAGGATACACTCTAGCACAGATACGCAGTATTTT
CDR3: CASRRIHSSTDTQYF

size: NA
V: TRBV28
D: TRBD1
J: TRBJ2-6
DNA: TGTGCCAGCAGAACCCCCAGGACAGGGGGGACCAACGTCCTGACTTTC
CDR3: CASRTPRTGGTNVLTF

size: NA
V: TRBV4-3
D: TRBD2
J: TRBJ2-1
DNA: TGCGCCAGCAGCCAAAGCGCCCTGAGGACTAGTAATGAGCAGTTCTTC
CDR3: CASSQSALRTSNEQFF

size: NA
V: TRBV5-1
D: TRBD1
J: TRBJ2-7
DNA: TGCGCCAGCAGGGATGACAGGGGGCGGTCCTACGAGCAGTACTTC
CDR3: CASRDDRGRSYEQYF

size: NA
V: TRBV11-2
D: NA
J: TRBJ1-4
DNA: TGTGCCAGCAGCTTCAACCCGGGAGCTGAAAAACTGTTTTTT
CDR3: CASSFNPGAEKLFF

size: NA
V: TRBV5-4
D: NA
J: TRBJ1-1
DNA: TGTGCCAGCAGCTCCCGGGAGGGCATGTACACTGAAGCTTTCTTT
CDR3: CASSSREGMYTEAFF

size: NA
V: TRBV27
D: TRBD2
J: TRBJ2-7
DNA: TGTGCCAGCCAACTCTACATCCGGACTAGCGGACTAGGCGGGCGCGAGCAGTACTTC
CDR3: CASQLYIRTSGLGGREQYF

size: NA
V: TRBV9
D: TRBD1
J: TRBJ2-1
DNA: TGTGCCAGCAGCGTAGGGGACAGAGATTACAATGAGCAGTTCTTC
CDR3: CASSVGDRDYNEQFF

size: NA
V: TRBV5-4
D: NA
J: TRBJ2-5
DNA: TGTGCCAGCAACCCGAGCACAGACCAAGAGACCCAGTACTTC
CDR3: CASNPSTDQETQYF